The next 4 T cell receptor beta chains were all read from a single sample in a study of T cells after yellow fever vaccination. MiXCR, applied by TCRdb to the 5' RACE reads, yields one record per CDR3 protein. The sample shows 250,000 or so distinct CDR3 sequences, roughly 4% of them seen only once. Sequenced here: PBMCs, sampled 15 days after the yellow fever booster vaccination. The source of these receptors is a man younger than 30 who received the YFV17D yellow fever vaccine.

This clonotype was counted many times. The rearrangement links TRBV7-2 to TRBJ2-1; 8 bases are a match to TRBD2. The germline V gene encodes CDR1 SGHTA and CDR2 FQGNSA. The CDR3 length is 16 residues. V lost 5 bases, J lost 9 bases, and 15 bases stayed unmatched. The CDR3 region has the DNA TGTGCCAGCAGCCCTCCTCCGGGGACTAGGTACGGTGAGCAGTTCTTC. Translating gives CASSPPPGTRYGEQFF.

This clonotype has only a few counts. The V gene is TRBV25-1, the J gene TRBJ1-5; D is ambiguous. The CDR3 totals 14 residues. Germline values: CDR1 MGHDK, CDR2 SYGVNS. Trimming took 3 bases from V and 5 from J, leaving 11 bases between them. CDR3 nucleotides: TGTGCCAGCAGTGATCGGGGTCTGGATCAGCCCCAGCATTTT. Protein product: CASSDRGLDQPQHF.

This clonotype was counted a few times. The chain recombines TRBV5-1 with TRBJ1-2; no definite D call. The CDR3 is 13 residues long. From germline, CDR1 is SGHRS and CDR2 YFSETQ. With 2 bases removed from V and 6 bases from J, the gap between germline ends came to 11 bases. CDR3: CASSFGVMDGYTF. The CDR3 bases are TGCGCCAGCAGCTTCGGAGTTATGGATGGCTACACCTTC. The variable domain in full, with the rest retrieved from reference TRBV5-1 and TRBJ1-2, is KAGVTQTPRYLIKTRGQQVTLSCSPISGHRSVSWYQQTPGQGLQFLFEYFSETQRNKGNFPGRFSGRQFSNSRSEMNVSTLELGDSALYLCASSFGVMDGYTFGSGTRLTVV.

This clonotype was counted a few times. The chain links TRBV7-2 to TRBJ2-7; D is undetermined. CDR1 and CDR2 (germline): SGHTA, FQGNSA. V lost 5 bases to trimming and J lost 2 bases, with 10 bases between them. The CDR3 has 13 residues. CDR3 nucleotides: TGTGCCAGCAGCGCCCGGAGAGCCTACGAGCAGTACTTC. Its translation is CASSARRAYEQYF.